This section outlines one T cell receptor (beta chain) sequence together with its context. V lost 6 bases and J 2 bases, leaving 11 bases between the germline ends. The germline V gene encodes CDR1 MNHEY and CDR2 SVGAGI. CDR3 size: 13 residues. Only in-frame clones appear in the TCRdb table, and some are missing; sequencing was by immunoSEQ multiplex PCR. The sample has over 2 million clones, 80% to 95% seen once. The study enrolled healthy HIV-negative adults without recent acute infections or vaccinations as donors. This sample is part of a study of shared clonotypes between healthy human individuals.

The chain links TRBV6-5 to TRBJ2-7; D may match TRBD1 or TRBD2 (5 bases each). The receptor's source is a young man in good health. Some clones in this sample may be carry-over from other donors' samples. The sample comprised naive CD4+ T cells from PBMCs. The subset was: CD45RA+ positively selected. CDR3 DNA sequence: TGTGCCAGCAGCACCCGGGACGCCTACGAGCAGTACTTC. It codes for CASSTRDAYEQYF.